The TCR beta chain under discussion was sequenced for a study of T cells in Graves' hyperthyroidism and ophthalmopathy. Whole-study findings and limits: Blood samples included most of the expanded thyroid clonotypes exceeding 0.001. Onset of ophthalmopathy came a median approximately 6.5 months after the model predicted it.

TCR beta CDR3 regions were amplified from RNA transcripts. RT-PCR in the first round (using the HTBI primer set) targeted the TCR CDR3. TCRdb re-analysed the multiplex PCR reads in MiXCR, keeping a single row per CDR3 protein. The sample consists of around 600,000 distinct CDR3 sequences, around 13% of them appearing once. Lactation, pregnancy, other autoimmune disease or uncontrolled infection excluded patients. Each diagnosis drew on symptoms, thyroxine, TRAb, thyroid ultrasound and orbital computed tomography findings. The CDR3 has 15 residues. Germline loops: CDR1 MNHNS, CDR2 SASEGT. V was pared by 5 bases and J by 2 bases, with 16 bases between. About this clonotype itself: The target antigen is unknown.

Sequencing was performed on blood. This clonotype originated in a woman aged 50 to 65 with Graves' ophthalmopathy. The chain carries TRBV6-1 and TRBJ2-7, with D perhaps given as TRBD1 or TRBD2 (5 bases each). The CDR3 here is CASSTYRGAAYEQYF. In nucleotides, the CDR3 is TGTGCCAGCAGTACCTACAGAGGGGCGGCCTACGAGCAGTACTTC.